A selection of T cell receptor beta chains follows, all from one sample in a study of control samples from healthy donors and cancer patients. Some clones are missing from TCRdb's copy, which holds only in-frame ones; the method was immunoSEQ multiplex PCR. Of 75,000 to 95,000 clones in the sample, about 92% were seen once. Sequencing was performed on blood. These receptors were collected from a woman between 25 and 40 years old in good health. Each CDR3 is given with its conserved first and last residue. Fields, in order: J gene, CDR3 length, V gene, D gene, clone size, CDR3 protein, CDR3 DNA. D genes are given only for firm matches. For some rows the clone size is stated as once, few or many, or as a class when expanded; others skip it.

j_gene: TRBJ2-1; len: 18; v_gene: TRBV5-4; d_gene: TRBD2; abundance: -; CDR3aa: CASSLAFSRTSVANEQFF; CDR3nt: TGTGCCAGCAGCTTGGCCTTTAGTAGGACTAGCGTCGCCAATGAGCAGTTCTTC
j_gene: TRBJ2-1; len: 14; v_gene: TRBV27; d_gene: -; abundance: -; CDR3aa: CASSSSTAYNEQFF; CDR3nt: TGTGCCAGCAGTTCCTCGACAGCCTACAATGAGCAGTTCTTC
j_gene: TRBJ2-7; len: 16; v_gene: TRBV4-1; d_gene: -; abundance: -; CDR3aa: CASSRTDTTFSYEQYF; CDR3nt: TGCGCCAGCAGCAGAACGGACACGACCTTCTCCTACGAGCAGTACTTC
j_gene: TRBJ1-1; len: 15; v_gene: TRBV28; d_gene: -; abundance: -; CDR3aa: CASSFLRVGNNEAFF; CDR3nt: TGTGCCAGCAGTTTTCTCAGGGTGGGGAACAATGAAGCTTTCTTT
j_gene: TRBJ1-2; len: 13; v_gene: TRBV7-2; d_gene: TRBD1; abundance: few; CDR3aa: CASSSGGDYGYTF; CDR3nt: TGTGCCAGCAGCTCAGGGGGAGACTATGGCTACACCTTC
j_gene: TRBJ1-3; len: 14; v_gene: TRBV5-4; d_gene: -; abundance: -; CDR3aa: CASSLKGRFDTIYF; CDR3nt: TGTGCCAGCAGCTTAAAAGGACGTTTCGACACCATATATTTT
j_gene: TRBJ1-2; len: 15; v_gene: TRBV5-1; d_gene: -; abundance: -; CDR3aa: CASSGYEGFYYGYTF; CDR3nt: TGCGCCAGCAGTGGGTACGAGGGGTTCTACTATGGCTACACCTTC
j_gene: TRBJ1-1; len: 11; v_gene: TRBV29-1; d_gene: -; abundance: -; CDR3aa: CSVQGRTEAFF; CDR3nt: TGCAGCGTCCAGGGGAGGACTGAAGCTTTCTTT
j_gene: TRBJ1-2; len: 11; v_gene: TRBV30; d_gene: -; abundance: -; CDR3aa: CAWSVRYGYTF; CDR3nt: TGTGCCTGGAGTGTACGGTATGGCTACACCTTC
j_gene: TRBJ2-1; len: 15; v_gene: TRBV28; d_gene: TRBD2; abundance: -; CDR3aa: CASSETSGGINEQFF; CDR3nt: TGTGCCAGCAGTGAAACTAGCGGGGGGATCAATGAGCAGTTCTTC
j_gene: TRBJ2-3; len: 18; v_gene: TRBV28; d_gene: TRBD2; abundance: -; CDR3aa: CASSLGLAGPLGTDTQYF; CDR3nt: TGTGCCAGCAGTTTGGGGCTAGCGGGACCCCTTGGCACAGATACGCAGTATTTT
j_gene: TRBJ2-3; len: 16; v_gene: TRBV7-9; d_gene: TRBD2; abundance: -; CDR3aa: CASSLASGSLTDTQYF; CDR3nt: TGTGCCAGCAGCTTAGCGAGCGGGAGCCTGACAGATACGCAGTATTTT
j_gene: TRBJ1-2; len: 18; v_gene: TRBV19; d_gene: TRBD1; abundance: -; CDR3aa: CASSGYGTGVSLGYGYTF; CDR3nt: TGTGCCAGTAGTGGGTATGGGACAGGGGTTTCCCTTGGCTATGGCTACACCTTC
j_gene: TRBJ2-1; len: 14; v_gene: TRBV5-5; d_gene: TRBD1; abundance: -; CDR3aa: CASRTGTGMNEQFF; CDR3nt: TGTGCCAGCAGGACCGGGACAGGGATGAATGAGCAGTTCTTC
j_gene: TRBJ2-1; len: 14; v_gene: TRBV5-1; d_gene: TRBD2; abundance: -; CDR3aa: CASSSGTSGNEQFF; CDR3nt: TGCGCCAGCAGCTCCGGGACTAGCGGCAATGAGCAGTTCTTC
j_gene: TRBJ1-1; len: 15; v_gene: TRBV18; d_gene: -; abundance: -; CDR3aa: CASSPTQLANTEAFF; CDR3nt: TGTGCCAGCTCACCAACACAGCTCGCGAACACTGAAGCTTTCTTT
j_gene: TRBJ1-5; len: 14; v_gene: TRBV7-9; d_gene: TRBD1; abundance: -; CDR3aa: CASSQGQANQPQHF; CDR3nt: TGTGCCAGCAGCCAGGGACAGGCAAATCAGCCCCAGCATTTT
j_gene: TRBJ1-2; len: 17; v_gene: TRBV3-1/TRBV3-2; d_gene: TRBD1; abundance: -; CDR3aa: CASSQWDRGRGNYGYTF; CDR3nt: TGTGCCAGCAGCCAATGGGACAGGGGGCGGGGAAACTATGGCTACACCTTC
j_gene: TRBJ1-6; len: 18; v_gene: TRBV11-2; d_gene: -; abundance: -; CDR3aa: CASSLGSSGSGYNSPLHF; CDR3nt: TGTGCCAGCAGCTTAGGAAGTTCGGGTTCTGGGTATAATTCACCCCTCCACTTT
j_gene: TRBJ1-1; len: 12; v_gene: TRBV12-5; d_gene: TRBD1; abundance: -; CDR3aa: CASTMDRGEAFF; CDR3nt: TGTGCTAGTACTATGGACAGGGGGGAAGCTTTCTTT
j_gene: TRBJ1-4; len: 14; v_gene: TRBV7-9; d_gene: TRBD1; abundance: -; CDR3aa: CASSLGQGNEKLFF; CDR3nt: TGTGCCAGCAGCCTGGGACAGGGGAATGAAAAACTGTTTTTT
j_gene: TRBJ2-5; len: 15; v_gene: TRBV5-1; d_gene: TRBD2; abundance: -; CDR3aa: CASRGRTSGSETQYF; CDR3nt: TGCGCCAGCAGGGGCCGGACTAGCGGGAGTGAGACCCAGTACTTC
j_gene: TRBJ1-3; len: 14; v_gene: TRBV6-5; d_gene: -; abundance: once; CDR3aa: CASSPLANGNTIYF; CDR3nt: TGTGCCAGCAGCCCACTGGCCAATGGAAACACCATATATTTT
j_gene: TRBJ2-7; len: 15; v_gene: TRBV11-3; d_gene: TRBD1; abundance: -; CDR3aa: CASSYGQGGSYEQYF; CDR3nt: TGTGCCAGCAGCTATGGACAGGGGGGTTCCTACGAGCAGTACTTC
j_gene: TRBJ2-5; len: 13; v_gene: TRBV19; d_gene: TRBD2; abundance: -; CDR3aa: CASSTAGQETQYF; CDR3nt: TGTGCCAGTAGTACAGCGGGACAAGAGACCCAGTACTTC
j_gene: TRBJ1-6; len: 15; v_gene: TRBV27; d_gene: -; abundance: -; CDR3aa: CASSLIGRGDSPLHF; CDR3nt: TGTGCCAGCAGTTTAATCGGCCGGGGTGATTCACCCCTCCACTTT
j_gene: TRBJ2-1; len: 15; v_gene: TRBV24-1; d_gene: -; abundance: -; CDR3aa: CATSDRAGRGDEQFF; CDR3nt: TGTGCCACCAGTGATAGAGCGGGCCGGGGCGATGAGCAGTTCTTC
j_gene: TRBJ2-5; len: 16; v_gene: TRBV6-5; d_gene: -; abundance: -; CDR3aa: CASRYYGGGGQETQYF; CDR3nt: TGTGCCAGCCGGTACTACGGAGGGGGAGGGCAAGAGACCCAGTACTTC
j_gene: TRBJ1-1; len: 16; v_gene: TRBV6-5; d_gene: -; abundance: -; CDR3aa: CASSYEVITSNTEAFF; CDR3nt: TGTGCCAGCAGTTACGAAGTGATAACGTCGAACACTGAAGCTTTCTTT
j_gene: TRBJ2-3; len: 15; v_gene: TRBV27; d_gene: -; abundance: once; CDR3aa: CASSFRRGRGDTQYF; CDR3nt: TGTGCCAGCAGTTTCAGGCGGGGACGTGGGGATACGCAGTATTTT
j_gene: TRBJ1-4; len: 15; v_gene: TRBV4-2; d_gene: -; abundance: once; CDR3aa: CASSQSLILVEKLFF; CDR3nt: TGTGCCAGCAGCCAGTCGCTAATATTAGTTGAAAAACTGTTTTTT
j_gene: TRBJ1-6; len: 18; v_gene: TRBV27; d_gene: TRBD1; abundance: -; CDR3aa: CASSSLKHSDRVTSPLHF; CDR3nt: TGTGCCAGCAGTTCCCTTAAGCACTCTGACAGGGTCACTTCACCCCTCCACTTT
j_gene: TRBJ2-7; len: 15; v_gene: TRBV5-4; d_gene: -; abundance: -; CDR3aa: CASSLEMGHLYEQYF; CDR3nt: TGTGCCAGCAGCTTGGAAATGGGACACCTCTACGAGCAGTACTTC
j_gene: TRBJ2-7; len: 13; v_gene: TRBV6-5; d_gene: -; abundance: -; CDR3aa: CASSFSLGYEQYF; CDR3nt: TGTGCCAGCAGTTTTAGTCTGGGCTACGAGCAGTACTTC
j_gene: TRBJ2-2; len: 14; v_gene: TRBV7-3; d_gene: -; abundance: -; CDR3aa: CASSFGLNTGELFF; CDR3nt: TGTGCCAGCAGCTTTGGGCTGAACACCGGGGAGCTGTTTTTT
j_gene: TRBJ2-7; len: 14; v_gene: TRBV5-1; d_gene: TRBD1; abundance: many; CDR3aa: CASSLRGGDDEQYF; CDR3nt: TGCGCCAGCAGCTTGCGAGGGGGCGATGACGAGCAGTACTTC
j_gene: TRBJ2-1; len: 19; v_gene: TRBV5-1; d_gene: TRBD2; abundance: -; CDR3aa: CASSSPGLAGGGSYNEQFF; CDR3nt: TGCGCCAGCAGCAGCCCGGGACTAGCGGGGGGTGGGTCCTACAATGAGCAGTTCTTC
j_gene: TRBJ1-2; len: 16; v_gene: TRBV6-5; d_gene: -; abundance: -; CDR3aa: CASSYLISGDHYGYTF; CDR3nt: TGTGCCAGCAGTTATCTTATTTCGGGGGATCACTATGGCTACACCTTC
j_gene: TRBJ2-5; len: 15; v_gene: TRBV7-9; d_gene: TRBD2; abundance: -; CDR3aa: CASSARTGGPETQYF; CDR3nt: TGTGCCAGCAGCGCGCGAACGGGGGGGCCGGAGACCCAGTACTTC
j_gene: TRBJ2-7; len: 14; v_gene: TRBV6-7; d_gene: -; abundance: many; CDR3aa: CASSSGGKTYEQYF; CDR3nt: TGTGCCAGCAGTAGTGGCGGGAAGACCTACGAGCAGTACTTC
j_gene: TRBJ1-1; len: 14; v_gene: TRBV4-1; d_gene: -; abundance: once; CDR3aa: CASSRGTTNTEAFF; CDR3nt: TGCGCCAGCAGCCGAGGCACCACGAACACTGAAGCTTTCTTT
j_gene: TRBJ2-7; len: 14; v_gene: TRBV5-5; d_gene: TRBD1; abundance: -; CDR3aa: CASSSNRGRREQYF; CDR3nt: TGTGCCAGCAGCAGCAACAGGGGGCGGCGAGAGCAGTACTTC
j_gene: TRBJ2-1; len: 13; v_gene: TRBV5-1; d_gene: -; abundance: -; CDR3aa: CASSPETPNEQFF; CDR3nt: TGCGCCAGCAGCCCCGAGACGCCAAATGAGCAGTTCTTC
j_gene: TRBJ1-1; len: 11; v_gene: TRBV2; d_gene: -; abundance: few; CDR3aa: CASSETSKAFF; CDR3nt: TGTGCCAGCAGTGAGACCAGTAAAGCTTTCTTT
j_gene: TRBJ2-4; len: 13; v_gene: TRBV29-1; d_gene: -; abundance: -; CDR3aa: CSVASGSQNIQYF; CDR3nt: TGCAGCGTTGCTTCAGGGTCCCAAAACATTCAGTACTTC
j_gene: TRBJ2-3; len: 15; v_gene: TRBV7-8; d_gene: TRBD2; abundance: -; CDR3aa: CASSLGLEVTDTQYF; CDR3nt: TGTGCCAGCAGCTTGGGACTAGAAGTCACAGATACGCAGTATTTT
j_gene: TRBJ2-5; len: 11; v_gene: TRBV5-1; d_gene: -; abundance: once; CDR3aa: CASSYAETQYF; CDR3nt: TGCGCCAGCAGCTATGCGGAGACCCAGTACTTC
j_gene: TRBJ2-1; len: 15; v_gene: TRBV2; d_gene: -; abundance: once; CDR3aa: CASRLIEPAYNEQFF; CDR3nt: TGTGCCAGCCGGCTTATCGAGCCGGCCTACAATGAGCAGTTCTTC
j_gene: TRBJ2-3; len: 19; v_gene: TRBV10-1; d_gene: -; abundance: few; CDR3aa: CASSESIGRGTSNTDTQYF; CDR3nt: TGCGCCAGCAGTGAGTCTATAGGTCGGGGGACTTCTAACACAGATACGCAGTATTTT
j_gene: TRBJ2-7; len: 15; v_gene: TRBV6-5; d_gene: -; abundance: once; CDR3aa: CASSYGTGQAYEQYF; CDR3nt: TGTGCCAGCAGTTACGGCACGGGACAAGCCTACGAGCAGTACTTC
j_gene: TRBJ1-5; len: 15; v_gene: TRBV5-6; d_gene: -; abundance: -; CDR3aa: CASSLRQGLGQPQHF; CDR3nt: TGTGCCAGCAGCTTGCGCCAGGGGTTGGGTCAGCCCCAGCATTTT
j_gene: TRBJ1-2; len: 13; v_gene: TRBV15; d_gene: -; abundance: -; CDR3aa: CATSRAGNYGYTF; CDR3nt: TGTGCCACCAGCAGGGCAGGGAACTATGGCTACACCTTC
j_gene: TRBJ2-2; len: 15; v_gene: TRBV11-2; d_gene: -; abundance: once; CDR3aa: CASSSPIGVTGELFF; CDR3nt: TGTGCCAGCAGCTCCCCCATCGGGGTTACCGGGGAGCTGTTTTTT
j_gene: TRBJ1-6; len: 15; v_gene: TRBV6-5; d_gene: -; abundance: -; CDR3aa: CASRKQGLNNSPLHF; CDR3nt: TGTGCCAGCAGAAAACAGGGATTGAATAATTCACCCCTCCACTTT
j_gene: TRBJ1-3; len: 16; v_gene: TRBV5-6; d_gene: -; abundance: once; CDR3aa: CASSRVYSSDWNTIYF; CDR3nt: TGTGCCAGCAGCAGGGTTTACTCTTCTGATTGGAACACCATATATTTT
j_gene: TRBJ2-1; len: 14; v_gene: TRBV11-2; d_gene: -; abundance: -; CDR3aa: CASSLELGWNEQFF; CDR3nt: TGTGCCAGCAGCTTAGAACTAGGGTGGAATGAGCAGTTCTTC